Here is one T cell receptor beta chain with its context. Antigen specificity is unknown. This specimen belongs to a study of cytomegalovirus exposure and HLA in healthy donors. The wider study: Roughly 80 million unique TCRs from HLA-typed donors made up an early data release. Study outcomes and limitations: Researchers reported in a later analysis that a missense DCLRE1C variant was tied to TCR beta V- and J-gene trimming. The investigators catalogued 150 or so TCR beta chains as cytomegalovirus-associated.

Donors were nominally healthy when sampled, though unrecorded immune exposures were likely. Germline CDR1 is MNHEY and CDR2 is SMNVEV (reference sequence). With V trimmed by 6 bases and J by 6 bases, 8 bases remained unmatched. The CDR3 totals 14 residues. With 60 Vbeta and 13 Jbeta primers, the PCR was carried out. Method: immunoSEQ multiplex PCR; TCRdb's copy keeps in-frame clones and lacks some. The sample yields approximately 270,000 clones, over 70% seen once. This sequence joins TRBV27 and TRBJ1-2; 9 positions agree with TRBD1. The sequence derives from a girl between 2 and 10 years old in good health and CMV-seronegative. Source material: PBMCs. CDR3 in DNA: TGTGCCAGCAGGCCCCGGGACAGGGTGAATGGCTACACCTTC. It encodes CASRPRDRVNGYTF.